This T cell receptor (beta chain) was profiled in a study of spatial heterogeneity in lung cancer. Overall study context: Within raw reads, each unique TCR and UMI combination appeared on average more than ten times. Study-level findings and limits: At resection, ubiquitous expanded tumor TCRs appeared in blood more than at follow-up.

Points on this clonotype: As yet, its antigen is unknown.

Every TCR cDNA molecule carried a tag that served as a unique molecular identifier. TCRdb processed the 5' RACE reads anew with MiXCR; each CDR3 protein has one entry. The table has tens of thousands of distinct CDR3 sequences, approximately 12% seen once. Germline lookup yields CDR1 SGHAT and CDR2 FQNNGV. The CDR3 has 14 amino acids. Trimming took off 0 bases at V and 0 bases at J, with 5 bases between the two ends. The time point: sample taken at primary tumor resection. Sequencing covered unsorted whole RNA taken from tumor, nontumor lung or frozen PBMC. The approximately 67 donors had untreated early-stage non-small cell lung cancer.

The sequence was obtained from a male donor with early-stage non-small cell lung cancer. The chain couples TRBV11-2 to TRBJ2-5; D gene uncertain. Here the sequenced sample was PBMCs, taken at surgery. DNA of the CDR3: TGTGCCAGCAGCTTAGATCGGAACCAAGAGACCCAGTACTTC. It encodes CASSLDRNQETQYF.